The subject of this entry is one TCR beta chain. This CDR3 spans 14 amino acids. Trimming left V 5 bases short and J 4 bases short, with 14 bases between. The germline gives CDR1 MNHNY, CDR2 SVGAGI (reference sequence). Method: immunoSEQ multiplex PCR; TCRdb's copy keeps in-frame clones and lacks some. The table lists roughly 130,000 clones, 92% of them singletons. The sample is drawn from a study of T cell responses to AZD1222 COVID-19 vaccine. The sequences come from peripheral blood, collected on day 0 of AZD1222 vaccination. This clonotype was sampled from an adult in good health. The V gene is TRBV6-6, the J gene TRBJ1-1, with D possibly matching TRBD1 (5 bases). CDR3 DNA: TGTGCCAGCAGTCTCAGGGATATTGGCACTGAAGCTTTCTTT. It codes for CASSLRDIGTEAFF.